One T cell receptor beta chain is described in this entry. Its antigen is unknown. No per-base quality is available; no much larger clone lies one base away. The data were obtained in a study of cytomegalovirus exposure and HLA in healthy donors (TCRdb year 2017). Broadly, across the study: In an earlier analysis of under 750 of the donors, 276 Gb of sequence data and approximately 100 million unique TCR beta sequences from 150 million to 200 million T cells were reported. Because of strong linkage in the cohort, five DR-DQ haplotypes were treated as single units for association and clustering. An earlier analysis of 587 of the donors used high-throughput TCR beta sequencing to judge whether each TCR beta V gene segment behaved as functional or pseudogenic. The study combined high-throughput TCR immunosequencing, statistical association of individual TCRs with disease status, and machine learning to predict cytomegalovirus infection status. Rather than using new phenotypic data, the later analysis identified candidate immune exposures from TCR beta sequences and from how often those sequences occurred across donors. Class I and class II HLA loci were covered by the typing at four-digit resolution. A later analysis re-analyzed previously published TCR beta repertoires from 666 donors and added high-resolution HLA genotyping to study TCR occurrence patterns. Approximately 300 gigabases of sequencing data and tens of millions of unique TCR sequences were included in an early release covering about 700 HLA-typed donors. The study profiled the T cell repertoires of hundreds of subjects by immunosequencing and related them to cytomegalovirus serostatus. Among around 400 genotyped donors of the cohort, an average of approximately 200,000 unique TCR beta nucleotide sequences was sequenced per donor, of which about 20% were non-productive. A separate validation cohort of approximately 120 different subjects was used in addition to the roughly 670-subject first cohort. The number of typed donors differed by locus: about 629-640 for A, B, C, DRB1 and DQB1; approximately 520 for DQA1; about 600 for DPA1; and about 470 for DPB1. Donor age, sex, ethnicity and CMV serostatus were compiled together with the repertoire data. The study aimed to test whether cataloging public T cell receptors could reveal signatures of past pathogen exposure. The genetic ancestry cluster associated with self-reported Caucasian donors included over 65% of the 350 to 500 genotyped donors. Every discovery cohort repertoire had been produced on one sequencing platform. In a later genetic analysis, genome-wide SNP genotypes for about three fifths of the roughly 670 donors were used, and that subset was treated as a discovery cohort. Here is what the overall study found, with its caveats: In a later analysis, HLA-associated TCR beta chains showed more clonal expansion and lower generation probabilities than non-associated chains that were equally common. A cluster of highly shared sequence variants was judged likely to be a technical artifact of the sequencing pipeline. The earlier analysis of approximately 590 of the donors excluded 15 to 20 rarely observed V segments, including chromosome 9 orphons, because counts were too low. Because HLA typing was unavailable for some donors at each locus, only the typed subset was used in association tests. Cytomegalovirus status was reported to be diagnosed by the classifier with high specificity and sensitivity in both the original and validation cohorts. The 87-base-pair reads could not distinguish some IMGT-functional V segments, including TRBV6-2 and TRBV6-3, so those segments were excluded. Most TCR sequences were seen in very few donors, while some public TCRs were found in many individuals. According to a later analysis, most CMV-associated TCR beta chains appeared to be HLA-restricted, and the HLA associations seemed to be driven largely by CMV exposure. V-gene and J-gene trimming of TCR beta chains was associated with a missense DCLRE1C variant in a later genetic analysis, and the association was replicated in an independent cohort. A further reported finding was that TCR beta sequences accurately predicted the HLA-A and HLA-B alleles for most subjects in the first cohort. In an earlier analysis of over 550 of the donors, most TCR beta V segments were observed in productive rearrangements about 87% or about 30% of the time, broadly matching IMGT annotations. Assigning TCR associations to individual alleles was difficult when HLA alleles, especially DR and DQ, strongly co-occurred. In this cohort, only TCR beta chains were sequenced, and detectable features were limited by the absence of alpha or paired-chain data. A later analysis associated 15,000 or so TCR beta sequences with specific HLA alleles at a false discovery rate of 0.05. Presence/absence analyses assumed roughly uniform sequencing depth across donors, an assumption that may not hold. The authors suggested that the approach could potentially be extended to other disease states and immunological phenotypes. The study gave a list of roughly 150 TCR beta chains associated with cytomegalovirus. In a later analysis, TCR association rates were found to vary across HLA loci, with the most associated TCRs seen for DRB1 alleles and the fewest for HLA-C alleles. CMV serostatus was the only immune exposure information available for the cohort. In vitro tests confirmed that a few of the cytomegalovirus-associated TCR beta chains recognize cytomegalovirus antigens. A later genetic analysis reported fewer N-insertions in productive TCRs among donors in an Asian-associated ancestry cluster than the approximately 700-donor mean. Linkage disequilibrium might explain the correlated functional status among segregating V segments, but an unknown experimental factor could not be excluded. In a later analysis, several top co-occurrence clusters were reported to appear linked to parvovirus B19, influenza, CMV and Epstein-Barr virus.

The library came from the immunoSEQ multiplex PCR assay. A mixture of 60 forward primers for TCR Vbeta segments and 13 reverse primers for TCR Jbeta segments was used in the multiplex PCR. The CDR3 region of rearranged TCR beta genes was amplified from genomic DNA with a multiplex PCR assay. The amplified TCR beta libraries were sequenced on the Illumina HiSeq System as 87-base-pair reads. For the original study's pipeline: A later analysis counted approximately 76 million unique TCR beta chains across the 550 to 700 repertoires, and 10 million to 12 million of these chains were shared by at least two donors. Raw reads were error-corrected and collapsed into unique sequences by a nearest-neighbor algorithm in which closely related sequences were merged to remove PCR and sequencing errors. V, D and J gene segments were assigned by aligning CDR3 sequences to IMGT reference sequences. For a sequence to be retained, a match of at least six nucleotides was required to both a V gene segment and a J gene segment. A rearrangement counted as productive if the CDR3 had no stop codons and remained in frame with V and J, and every other rearrangement counted as non-productive. Following IMGT convention, CDR3 was defined as the stretch from the second conserved V-encoded cysteine up to the conserved J-encoded phenylalanine. The earlier analysis of some 540 of the donors excluded any sequence lacking an unambiguous match to a single V gene segment. An earlier analysis of several hundred of the donors called V segments functional above 56.7% productive rearrangements and segregating when the between-donor standard deviation exceeded 5%. A statistical classification framework was built for diagnosing cytomegalovirus status from the catalog of TCR beta chain sequences. In a later analysis, V and J genes were assigned by comparing TCR nucleotide sequences against IMGT/GENE-DB human TR gene sequences. The TCRdist pipeline was used in a later analysis to assign CDR3 sequences and most-parsimonious VDJ recombination scenarios. A later analysis defined each TCR beta chain by its CDR3 amino acid sequence plus V-gene family, and excluded reads lacking a unique V-gene family. To address suspected cross-contamination and a sequencing artifact, a later analysis removed around 600 highly shared, low-generation-probability nucleotide sequences. A later analysis calculated a clonal expansion index for each public chain from normalized within-repertoire ranks of inferred template counts. A later analysis computed generation probabilities with a VDJ recombination model fitted to out-of-frame rearrangements, and checked the results against IGoR. In a later analysis, TCR-TCR, TCR-HLA and TCR-CMV co-occurrence was scored with hypergeometric tests, and a repertoire-size bias correction was applied to TCR pairs. In a later analysis, false discovery rates were estimated by permuting HLA or CMV assignments 20 times. In a later analysis, co-occurring TCRs were grouped using DBSCAN, and TCRdist sequence similarity was added for clustering within HLA-allele-positive subsets. For co-occurrence clustering, repertoires with fewer than 30,000 or more than 120,000 public chains were excluded, along with about five repertoires with anomalous nucleotide sharing. Sourced from immuneACCESS, this table was stored by TCRdb with only in-frame sequences that have V and J called. A share of the clones is absent; for the studies checked, an unresolved V gene accounts for under half, and the remainder has no known explanation. The V and J calls and the clone size are those of that table, but D and trimming were determined from the DNA. The sample table contains roughly 100,000 clones; only one count was recorded for roughly 80% of them. The top ten clonotypes cover 2.5% of the sample.

V lost 4 bases and J lost 1 base, and the count of bases not matched to a germline gene is 7. Reading the germline V gene gives CDR1 SGHRS and CDR2 YFSETQ. The CDR3 runs 18 residues from the cysteine to the phenylalanine. Only the CDR3 portion is preserved as DNA: 54 bases, with reading frame beginning at the first base. The cohort was made up of about 670 healthy bone marrow donors. At the time of sampling, all cohort members were nominally healthy, though unrecorded immune exposures were likely present. The donor tested CMV seronegative, placing the donor among the 300 to 450 seronegative members of the cohort. Every donor gave a peripheral blood sample, and the peripheral blood mononuclear cells from that sample were used for TCR beta sequencing. Genomic DNA was extracted from the blood cell samples with the Qiagen DNeasy Blood Extraction Kit.

This receptor was taken from a man aged 35 to 55 in good health and CMV-seronegative. The sample consisted of PBMCs. This chain is built from TRBV5-1 and TRBJ2-5, with 16 middle bases fitting TRBD2. The DNA sequence follows: TGCGCCAGCAGCCCGGGGACTAGCGGGGGGGCAGGCCAAGAGACCCAGTACTTC. It specifies CASSPGTSGGAGQETQYF.